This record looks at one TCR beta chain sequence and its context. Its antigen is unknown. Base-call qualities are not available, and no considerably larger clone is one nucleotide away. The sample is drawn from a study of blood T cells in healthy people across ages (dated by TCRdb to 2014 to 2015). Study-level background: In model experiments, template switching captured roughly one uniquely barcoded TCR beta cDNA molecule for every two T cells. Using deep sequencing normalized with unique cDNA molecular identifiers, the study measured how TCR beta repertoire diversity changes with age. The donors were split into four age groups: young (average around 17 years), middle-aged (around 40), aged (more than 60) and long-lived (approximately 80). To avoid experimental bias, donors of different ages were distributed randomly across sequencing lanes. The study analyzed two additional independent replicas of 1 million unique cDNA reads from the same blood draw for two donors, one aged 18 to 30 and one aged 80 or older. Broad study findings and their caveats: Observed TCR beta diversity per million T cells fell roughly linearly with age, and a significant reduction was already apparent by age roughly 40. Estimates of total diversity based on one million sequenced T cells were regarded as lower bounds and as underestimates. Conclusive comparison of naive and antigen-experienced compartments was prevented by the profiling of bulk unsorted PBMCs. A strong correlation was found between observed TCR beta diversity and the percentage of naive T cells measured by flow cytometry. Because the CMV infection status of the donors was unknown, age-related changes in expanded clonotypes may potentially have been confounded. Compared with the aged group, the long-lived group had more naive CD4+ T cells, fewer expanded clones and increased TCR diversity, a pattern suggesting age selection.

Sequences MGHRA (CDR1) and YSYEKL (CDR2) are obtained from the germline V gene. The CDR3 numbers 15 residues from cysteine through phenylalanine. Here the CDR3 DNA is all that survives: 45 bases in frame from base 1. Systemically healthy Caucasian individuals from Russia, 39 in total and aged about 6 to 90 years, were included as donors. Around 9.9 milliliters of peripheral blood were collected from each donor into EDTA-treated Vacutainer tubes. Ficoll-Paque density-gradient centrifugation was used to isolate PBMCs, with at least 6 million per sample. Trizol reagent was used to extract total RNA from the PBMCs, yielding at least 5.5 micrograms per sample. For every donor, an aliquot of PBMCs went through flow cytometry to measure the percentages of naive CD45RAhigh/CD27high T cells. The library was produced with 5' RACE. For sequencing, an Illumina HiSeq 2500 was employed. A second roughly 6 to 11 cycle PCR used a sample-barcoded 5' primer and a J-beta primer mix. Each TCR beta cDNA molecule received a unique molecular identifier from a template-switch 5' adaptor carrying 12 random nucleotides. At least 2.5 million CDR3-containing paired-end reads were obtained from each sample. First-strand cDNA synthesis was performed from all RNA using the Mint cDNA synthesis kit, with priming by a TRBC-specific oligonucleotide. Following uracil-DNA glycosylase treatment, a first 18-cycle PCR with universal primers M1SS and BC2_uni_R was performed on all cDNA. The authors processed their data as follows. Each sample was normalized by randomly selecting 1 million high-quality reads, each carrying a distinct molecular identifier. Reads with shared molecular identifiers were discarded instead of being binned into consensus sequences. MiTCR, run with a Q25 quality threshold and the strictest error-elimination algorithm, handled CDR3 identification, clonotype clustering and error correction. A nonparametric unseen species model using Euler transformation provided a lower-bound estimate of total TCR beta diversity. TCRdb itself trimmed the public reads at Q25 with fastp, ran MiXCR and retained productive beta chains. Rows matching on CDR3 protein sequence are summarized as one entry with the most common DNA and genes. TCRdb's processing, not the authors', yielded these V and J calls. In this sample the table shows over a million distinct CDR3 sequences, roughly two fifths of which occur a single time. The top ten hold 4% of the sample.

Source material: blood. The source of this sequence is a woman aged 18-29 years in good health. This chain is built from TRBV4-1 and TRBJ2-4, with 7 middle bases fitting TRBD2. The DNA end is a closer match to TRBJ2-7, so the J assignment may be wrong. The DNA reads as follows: TGCGCCAGCAGCTACGCCGGGACTAACATTTACGAGCAGTACTTC. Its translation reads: CASSYAGTNIYEQYF.